This TCR beta chain was recovered during a study of blood T cell repertoires in COVID-19. For the study at large: Material from acute and convalescent COVID-19 was sourced from the United States, Italy and Spain. T cells, B-cell-depleted T cells, or PBMCs supplied cDNA or gDNA.

Followed over time, Seattle patients had been enrolled while infection was active. As handled by the study authors: Reference gene primer amplification gave nucleated cell count estimates. Data came from immunoSEQ multiplex PCR; TCRdb stores just in-frame clones and leaves some out. The V and J calls and clone size are taken from that table; D and trimming were inferred from the DNA. In the table there are 300,000 to 400,000 clones, 89% of which are singletons. Germline V gives CDR1 ENHRY, CDR2 SYGVKD. The CDR3 length is 15 residues. Deletions cut 3 bases from V and 0 bases from J, with 9 bases between.

The V and J genes are TRBV10-3 and TRBJ1-5; D is ambiguous. This TCR was recovered from a woman in her 30s with COVID-19, enrolled during active disease. The sample comprised peripheral blood. DNA of the CDR3: TGTGCCATCAGTGACGGGAGATATAGCAATCAGCCCCAGCATTTT. It yields the protein CAISDGRYSNQPQHF.